The T cell receptor beta chain described here comes from a study of cytotoxic CD8 clonotypes in ibrutinib-treated CLL. Background on the study: Averaging across samples gave approximately 260,000 productive templates and tens of thousands of productive rearrangements.

V was clipped by 1 base and J by 8 bases, with 14 bases between them. In germline, CDR1 is SQVTM, CDR2 ANQGSEA. There are 13 residues in the CDR3. Concerning this clone itself: Its antigen is as yet unknown.

Whole-study results and caveats: Contraction or stability on treatment was seen for public clonotypes, which were uncommon.

Investigators sought sequencing depths of between 1 in 200,000 and 1 in 1 million T cells. Profiling relied on immunoSEQ multiplex PCR, and the TCRdb table lists in-frame clones only, not all of them. The sample has approximately 67,000 clones; 65% to 85% are singletons. This sample comprised PBMCs, obtained at disease progression, from a patient treated with ibrutinib. The sequence came from a human donor with chronic lymphocytic leukemia. This chain uses TRBV29-1 with TRBJ1-1; D possibly corresponds to TRBD1 (5 bases). The CDR3 DNA sequence: TGCAGCGTTGAAGGGGGAAGGGACCTGGAAGCTTTCTTT. Translated: CSVEGGRDLEAFF. Using reference TRBV29-1 and TRBJ1-1 for the parts outside the CDR3, the full variable domain is SAVISQKPSRDICQRGTSLTIQCQVDSQVTMMFWYRQQPGQSLTLIATANQGSEATYESGFVIDKFPISRPNLTFSTLTVSNMSPEDSSIYLCSVEGGRDLEAFFGQGTRLTVV.